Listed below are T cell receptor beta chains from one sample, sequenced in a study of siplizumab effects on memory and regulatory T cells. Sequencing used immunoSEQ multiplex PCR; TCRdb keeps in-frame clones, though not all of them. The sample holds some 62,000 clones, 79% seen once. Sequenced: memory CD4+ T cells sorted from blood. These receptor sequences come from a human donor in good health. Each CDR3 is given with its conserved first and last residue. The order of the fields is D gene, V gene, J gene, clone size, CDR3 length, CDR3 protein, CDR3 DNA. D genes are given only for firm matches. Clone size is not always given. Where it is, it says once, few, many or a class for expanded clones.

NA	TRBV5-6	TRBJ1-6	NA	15	CASSGGSPYNSPLHF	TGTGCCAGCAGCGGGGGTAGCCCCTATAATTCACCCCTCCACTTT
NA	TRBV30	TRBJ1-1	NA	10	CAWSDTEAFF	TGTGCCTGGAGTGACACTGAAGCTTTCTTT
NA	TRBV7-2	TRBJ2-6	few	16	CASSLRVISGANVLTF	TGTGCCAGCAGCTTACGGGTAATCTCTGGGGCCAACGTCCTGACTTTC
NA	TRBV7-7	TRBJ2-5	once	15	CASSLVGGGRETQYF	TGTGCCAGCAGCTTAGTTGGAGGAGGTCGGGAGACCCAGTACTTC
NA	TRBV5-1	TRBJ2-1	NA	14	CASSFGGNYNEQFF	TGCGCCAGCAGCTTCGGTGGGAACTACAATGAGCAGTTCTTC
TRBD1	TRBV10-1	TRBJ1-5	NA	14	CASCRTGSHQPQHF	TGCGCCAGCTGCCGGACAGGGTCTCATCAGCCCCAGCATTTT
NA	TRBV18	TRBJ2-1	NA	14	CASSPGLAYNEQFF	TGTGCCAGCTCACCGGGACTCGCCTACAATGAGCAGTTCTTC
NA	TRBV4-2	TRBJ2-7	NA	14	CASSQDPGPYEQYF	TGTGCCAGCAGCCAAGATCCAGGACCCTACGAGCAGTACTTC
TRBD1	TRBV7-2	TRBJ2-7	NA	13	CASSGTGGNEQYF	TGTGCCAGCAGCGGGACAGGGGGAAACGAGCAGTACTTC
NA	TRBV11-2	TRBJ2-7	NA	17	CASSLDVSRPSSYEQYF	TGTGCCAGCAGCTTAGATGTCAGCAGGCCCAGCTCCTACGAGCAGTACTTC
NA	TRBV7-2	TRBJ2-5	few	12	CASSLSASTQYF	TGTGCCAGCAGCTTAAGCGCCTCGACCCAGTACTTC
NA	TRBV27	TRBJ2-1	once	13	CASSLQGRNEQFF	TGTGCCAGCAGTTTACAGGGGAGGAATGAGCAGTTCTTC
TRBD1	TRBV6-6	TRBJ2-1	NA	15	CASSYMGTDYNEQFF	TGTGCCAGCAGTTACATGGGGACAGATTACAATGAGCAGTTCTTC
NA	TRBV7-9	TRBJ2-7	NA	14	CASSSHRGDYEQYF	TGTGCCAGCAGCTCCCATCGAGGAGACTACGAGCAGTACTTC
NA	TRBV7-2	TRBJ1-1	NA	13	CASSNGDNTEAFF	TGTGCCAGCAGCAACGGGGATAACACTGAAGCTTTCTTT
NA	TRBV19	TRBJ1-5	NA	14	CASSPTQGYQPQHF	TGTGCCAGTAGTCCCACTCAGGGGTATCAGCCCCAGCATTTT
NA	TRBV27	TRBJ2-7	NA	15	CASSRQGPEAYEQYF	TGTGCCAGCAGCCGCCAGGGACCCGAGGCCTACGAGCAGTACTTC
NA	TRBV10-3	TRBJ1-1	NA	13	CAITGGSGTEAFF	TGTGCCATCACGGGGGGTTCGGGCACTGAAGCTTTCTTT
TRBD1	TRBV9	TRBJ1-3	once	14	CASSAGTGINTIYF	TGTGCCAGCAGCGCCGGGACAGGGATTAACACCATATATTTT
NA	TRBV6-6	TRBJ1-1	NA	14	CASSRSGQGTEAFF	TGTGCCAGCAGCCGTTCGGGGCAGGGGACTGAAGCTTTCTTT
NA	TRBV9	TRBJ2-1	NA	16	CASSVESTNSYNEQFF	TGTGCCAGCAGCGTAGAGTCTACTAACTCCTACAATGAGCAGTTCTTC
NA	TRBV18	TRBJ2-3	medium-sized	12	CASSDSTDTQYF	TGTGCCAGCTCAGATAGCACAGATACGCAGTATTTT
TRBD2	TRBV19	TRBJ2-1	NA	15	CASSIVAAGGPEQFF	TGTGCCAGTAGTATAGTGGCAGCGGGGGGGCCTGAGCAGTTCTTC
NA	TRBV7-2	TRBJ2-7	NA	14	CASSQSTGTYEQYF	TGTGCCAGCAGCCAATCTACAGGAACCTACGAGCAGTACTTC
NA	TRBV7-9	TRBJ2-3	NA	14	CASSLWGPTDTQYF	TGTGCCAGCAGCTTATGGGGGCCCACAGATACGCAGTATTTT